This TCR beta chain comes out of a study of shared clonotypes between healthy human individuals (dated by TCRdb to 2019 to 2021). About the full investigation: The cohort included a few men and two women between 18 and 49 years of age. To increase sequencing depth and limit assay-specific biases, TCR repertoire library preparation and sequencing were carried out by different laboratories using diverse techniques. Leukapheresis yielded between about 0.94 and 9.5 billion PBMCs per donor. For each donor, three plates each were used for CD4 naive and CD4 memory, two plates were used for CD8 naive, and one plate was used for CD8 memory. To estimate repertoire size and how much clonotypes are shared between individuals, the study performed deep sequencing of blood TCR repertoires from about 5 healthy adults.

CDR1 SGHKS and CDR2 YYEKEE are derived from the germline V gene (reference sequence). Inclusive of the bounding cysteine and phenylalanine, the CDR3 is 19 residues long. The retained sequence is limited to the CDR3, 57 bases, with the frame set at the first base. The V end loses 3 bases and the J end loses 5 bases, and a stretch of 27 bases separates them. In the case of this clone: There is no known antigen for this receptor. No qualities accompany the bases; no much larger clone lies one base away.

CD8 naive samples were CD45RO-negative cells positively selected for CCR7, giving a CD45RA+CCR7+ population that excluded TemRA cells. The donors were healthy, HIV-negative adults who had no recently reported acute infections or vaccinations. Every donor was a Caucasian adult living in Nashville, Tennessee, USA. Blood was obtained by leukapheresis, after which PBMCs were separated by Ficoll-Histopaque density gradient centrifugation and cryopreserved in liquid nitrogen vapor phase. Analytical flow cytometry was used to check the purity and quantity of every magnetically sorted T cell population. From each sorted fraction, genomic DNA was isolated and quantified by UV absorbance on a Nanodrop 2000c. Using the deep immunoSEQ assay, multiplex PCR amplified TCR CDR3 regions from genomic DNA. Extracted genomic DNA from each cell subset was spread evenly across all wells of several immunoSEQ 96-well plates, with each plate serving as a replicate. For sorted subsets, each replicate PCR was loaded with 150 to 250 ng genomic DNA, equivalent to about 30,000 T cell genomes. Purified libraries were quantified with a Qubit 3.0 fluorometer, sized on a Bioanalyzer 2100, and re-quantified with the KAPA Library Quantification kit. Every immunoSEQ 96-well plate was sequenced on a separate single-read 150-cycle Illumina NextSeq 550 flow cell. Concerning the study's data processing: Because the immunoSEQ output included only junctional sequences and no quality scores, the filtering could not be the same as the filtering used for full-length reads. To assign V/J genes and CDR3, sequences were annotated against IMGT germline references using PyIR, a Python wrapper for IgBLAST v1.9. Any read was removed if the V/J assignment was weak (E-value above 1e-6), the CDR3 was missing, or the read contained stop codons, out-of-frame junctions, or ambiguous translated residues. V3J clonotypes were defined as sequences sharing the same inferred V gene, J gene, and CDR3 amino acid sequence. Percentage overlap between repertoires was calculated by dividing the number of shared unique clonotypes by the size of the smaller repertoire. Three approaches were used to assess repertoire richness: RTK rarefaction, the Chao1 estimator, and Recon v2.1 estimates of unobserved clonotypes. Generation probabilities were computed with OLGA for all TCRbeta clonotypes obtained by the gDNA method from a few donors. Held by TCRdb, this immuneACCESS table contains in-frame sequences only and omits some clones. Under half of the omission traces to an unresolved V gene where checked; the cause of the rest is unknown. The V and J calls and the clone size are those of that table, but D and trimming were determined from the DNA. Within this sample are roughly 2,000,000 clones, with roughly 93% of them counted one time only. The top ten clonotypes cover around 1.7% of the sample.

The full study reports these points: Sampling was restricted to blood, and TCR repertoires in tissue are likely to differ from TCR repertoires in blood. Across a handful of donors, roughly 5.1% of naive CD4, over 3% of naive CD8, around 2.5% of memory CD4, and under 0.45% of memory CD8 clonotypes were shared. Compared with non-shared clonotypes, the clonotypes found in all four sorted-subset donors had higher generation probabilities. Even with the large sequencing depth, rarefaction of the sorted-subset datasets indicated that sequencing was incomplete. The genetic and exposure-history diversity represented was limited by the small number of donors. Pairwise subsampling indicated that sequencing depth was expected to affect the degree of clonotype sharing among donors. Naive subsets generally had larger estimated clonotype richness than memory subsets.

This clonotype was obtained from a man aged 18 to 35 in good health. Some clones in this sample may be carry-over from other donors' samples. The sample consisted of naive CD8+ T cells from PBMCs. In light of the paper, this sample's cell subset or site label describes: CD45RA+CCR7+. This receptor chain uses TRBV5-5 and TRBJ2-1; a tentative D call is TRBD1 (6 bases match). The DNA sequence follows: TGTGCCAGCAGCTACCTATCGCGGCCCTACGGGACACGTAACAATGAGCAGTTCTTC. This codes for CASSYLSRPYGTRNNEQFF.